A single sample is the source of the 27 T cell receptor beta chains below, sequenced in a study of identical twins. TCRdb passed the 5' RACE reads through MiXCR, listing each CDR3 protein once. The sample has some 570,000 distinct CDR3 sequences, approximately 20% seen once. The same sample was also studied in work on yellow fever vaccine responses in identical twins.

The sequenced sample consisted of CD4+ T cells sorted from blood. Receptors were obtained from a woman aged 18-29 years in good health.

This clonotype was seen a handful of times. This chain joins TRBV7-6 and TRBJ2-5; D remains ambiguous. CDR1 and CDR2 (germline): SGHVS, FNYEAQ. The CDR3 covers 14 residues. V gave up 1 base and J gave up 5 bases, with 11 bases separating them. CDR3 in amino acids: CASSLVLSRETQYF. The CDR3, as DNA: TGTGCCAGCAGCTTAGTACTGTCGAGGGAGACCCAGTACTTC.

The CDR3 protein is CSARPLAGGLNTGELFF. CDR3 nucleotides: TGCAGTGCTAGGCCACTAGCGGGGGGCCTTAACACCGGGGAGCTGTTTTTT. This chain joins TRBV20-1 and TRBJ2-2; 12 nucleotides match TRBD2. Germline CDR1 reads DFQATT; CDR2 reads SNEGSKA (reference sequence). V shed 3 bases and J 2 bases; nucleotides not matched to a gene: 7. The CDR3 contains 17 residues.

The chain employs TRBV11-2 and TRBJ2-3, with D unclear. The CDR3 covers 16 residues. Per the germline V gene, CDR1 is SGHAT and CDR2 is FQNNGV. V shed 0 bases and J shed 1 base, with 11 bases lying between them. The CDR3 is CASSLDSRLRTDTQYF. DNA of the CDR3: TGTGCCAGCAGCTTAGATTCCAGGTTGCGCACAGATACGCAGTATTTT.

This clonotype was seen a single time. The chain combines TRBV24-1 with TRBJ2-5, with D unclear. Trimming cost V 0 bases and J 3 bases, with 7 bases left between them. The CDR3 spans 14 residues. Germline CDR1 and CDR2: KGHDR and SFDVKD. The CDR3, as DNA: TGTGCCACCAGTGATTTGCAAGGAAAAGAGACCCAGTACTTC. Its translation: CATSDLQGKETQYF.

This clonotype was recorded many times. This chain joins TRBV7-2 and TRBJ2-1; possibly TRBD1 for D (6 bases). Germline V lookup: CDR1 SGHTA, CDR2 FQGNSA. Trimming cost V 0 bases and J 7 bases, with 7 bases left between them. The CDR3 length is 13 residues. The chain's CDR3 is CASSLARGNEQFF. The DNA for the CDR3 is TGTGCCAGCAGCTTAGCTAGGGGGAATGAGCAGTTCTTC.

This clonotype showed up just a few times. V is TRBV29-1 and J is TRBJ2-3, with no clear D. Per the germline V gene, CDR1 is SQVTM and CDR2 is ANQGSEA. V was shortened by 0 bases and J by 8 bases, with 27 bases between the two germline ends. CDR3 length: 18 amino acids. The CDR3 DNA follows: TGCAGCGTTGAAGATCGACGGACGGCCCCGGCACGGATCGGTACGCAGTATTTT. Translation: CSVEDRRTAPARIGTQYF.

This chain links TRBV5-1 with TRBJ1-5, with D possibly being TRBD1 (6 bases). Germline CDR1 reads SGHRS; CDR2 reads YFSETQ. The CDR3 loop spans 13 amino acids. V was clipped by 4 bases and J by 7 bases, with 12 bases between them. In DNA, the CDR3 is TGCGCCAGCAGCGGGGACACGGGGCAGCCCCAGCATTTT. Amino acid sequence: CASSGDTGQPQHF.

This clonotype was found a few times. This chain uses TRBV2 with TRBJ2-7, with 8 nucleotides matching TRBD1. The ends lost 1 base at V and 2 bases at J; junction bases unmatched: 1. Germline-derived CDR1 and CDR2 are SNHLY and FYNNEI. This CDR3 spans 14 amino acids. The DNA for the CDR3 is TGTGCCAGCAGTGAAGAACAGGGGGCCTACGAGCAGTACTTC. It is translated as CASSEEQGAYEQYF. Looking up the rest from reference TRBV2 and TRBJ2-7 gives the full variable domain: EPEVTQTPSHQVTQMGQEVILRCVPISNHLYFYWYRQILGQKVEFLVSFYNNEISEKSEIFDDQFSVERPDGSNFTLKIRSTKLEDSAMYFCASSEEQGAYEQYFGPGTRLTVT.

This chain uses TRBV29-1 with TRBJ2-1; a possible D gene is TRBD2 (6 bases). Germline V lookup: CDR1 SQVTM, CDR2 ANQGSEA. Trimming removed 3 bases at V and 7 bases at J, with 10 bases between. The length of the CDR3 is 12 residues. This CDR3 is CSVEGTGNEQFF. As DNA, the CDR3 is TGCAGCGTTGAGGGGACTGGAAATGAGCAGTTCTTC.

This clonotype occurred many times. V gene TRBV20-1 combines with J gene TRBJ2-3; no definite D call. The CDR3 is 13 amino acids. Germline V gene lookup returns CDR1 DFQATT and CDR2 SNEGSKA (reference sequence). V was trimmed by 2 bases and J by 0 bases, leaving 6 bases between them. DNA for the CDR3: TGCAGTGCTAGAATCCCGAGCACAGATACGCAGTATTTT. It yields the protein CSARIPSTDTQYF.

The chain uses TRBV20-1 and TRBJ2-5; 7 bases match TRBD2. Germline loops: CDR1 DFQATT, CDR2 SNEGSKA (reference sequence). Losses at the gene ends were 0 bases for V and 4 bases for J; bases not matched to a gene: 14. The CDR3 consists of 17 residues. The CDR3 loop reads CSARDPASGIYLETQYF. The CDR3, as DNA: TGCAGTGCTAGAGATCCAGCCAGCGGGATTTATTTAGAGACCCAGTACTTC.

This clonotype has a count of ten or more. The chain has TRBV12-3 or TRBV12-4 and TRBJ2-7; 7 positions agree with TRBD1. After removal of 5 bases from V and 3 bases from J, the junction contained 4 bases not matched to a gene. The CDR3 sequence is 13 residues long. The CDR3 bases are TGTGCCAGCAGTCGGGACAGAATCTACGAGCAGTACTTC. As protein: CASSRDRIYEQYF.

This clonotype turned up a few times. V gene TRBV5-8 combines with J gene TRBJ2-2; D is unresolved. V lost 3 bases to trimming and J lost 5 bases, with 8 bases between them. The length of the CDR3 is 13 residues. CDR1 SGHTS and CDR2 YDEGEE come from the germline V gene. CDR3 residues: CASSSDGTGELFF. CDR3 bases: TGTGCCAGCAGCTCGGATGGAACCGGGGAGCTGTTTTTT.

V gene TRBV5-1 combines with J gene TRBJ2-4; TRBD1 matches at 8 bases. Germline CDR1 is SGHRS and CDR2 is YFSETQ. With 4 bases clipped from V and 7 bases from J, the junction kept 7 bases outside the gene matches. This CDR3 is built from 14 residues. As DNA, the CDR3 is TGCGCCAGCAGCATCACAGGGGGTCTGAACATTCAGTACTTC. Translation: CASSITGGLNIQYF.

This chain joins TRBV29-1 and TRBJ2-7; 12 positions agree with TRBD2. Per germline, CDR1 SQVTM and CDR2 ANQGSEA. There are 16 residues in the CDR3. V trimming: 4 bases; J trimming: 1 base; junction bases outside the gene matches: 8. Here the CDR3 DNA reads TGCAGCGTTGTGGGGAGGGGACTAGCGGGTTCCTACGAGCAGTACTTC. Its protein product is CSVVGRGLAGSYEQYF.

DNA of the CDR3: TGCAGTGCTAGAGATTCGATTGCAACTAATGAAAAACTGTTTTTT. Protein: CSARDSIATNEKLFF. The chain couples TRBV20-1 to TRBJ1-4; D not resolved. V was trimmed by 0 bases and J by 0 bases, leaving 8 bases between them. This CDR3 has 15 amino acids. Germline V gives CDR1 DFQATT, CDR2 SNEGSKA (reference sequence).

The gene calls are TRBV2 and TRBJ2-5; possibly TRBD1 or TRBD2 for D (5 bases each). Trimming pared 6 bases from V and 5 bases from J, leaving 13 bases between. Germline V gene sequence: CDR1 SNHLY, CDR2 FYNNEI. The CDR3 length is 13 residues. CDR3 nucleotide sequence: TGTGCCAGCAGGGGGGACCTCTCGGAGACCCAGTACTTC. It encodes CASRGDLSETQYF.

This chain uses TRBV15 with TRBJ1-2, with TRBD1 as a possible D gene (5 bases). The germline V gene encodes CDR1 LNHNV and CDR2 YYDKDF (reference sequence). The CDR3 loop spans 13 amino acids. The V gene lost 3 bases and the J gene lost 9 bases, with 14 bases spanning the gap. Here the CDR3 reads CATSSGGAISYTF. CDR3 nucleotides: TGTGCCACCAGCAGTGGTGGGGCTATTAGCTACACCTTC.

This chain uses TRBV10-3 with TRBJ2-5; D is ambiguous. Germline loops: CDR1 ENHRY, CDR2 SYGVKD. The CDR3 runs 14 residues. Trimming left V 7 bases short and J 2 bases short, with 14 bases between. DNA for the CDR3: TGTGCCATCAAGGGAACTTCGACACAAGAGACCCAGTACTTC. This codes for CAIKGTSTQETQYF.

The chain carries TRBV7-6 and TRBJ2-3, with 14 bases aligning to TRBD2. This CDR3 contains 18 residues. Germline V lookup: CDR1 SGHVS, CDR2 FNYEAQ. The J segment lost 4 bases and the V segment lost 4 bases, leaving 10 bases of the junction unmatched. The CDR3 sequence: CASSYAGTSGSRADTQYF. The CDR3 DNA follows: TGTGCCAGCAGCTACGCTGGGACTAGCGGGAGTAGGGCAGATACGCAGTATTTT.

The chain is built from TRBV5-1 and TRBJ2-1; D unresolved. The ends were cut back, 4 bases at V and 3 bases at J, with 14 bases in the middle. This CDR3 region has 15 residues. Germline values: CDR1 SGHRS, CDR2 YFSETQ. This CDR3 reads CASSRTTIIYNEQFF. The CDR3 DNA reads TGCGCCAGCAGCCGGACCACTATTATCTACAATGAGCAGTTCTTC.

This chain connects TRBV6-1 to TRBJ2-2; 8 bases map to TRBD2. The CDR3 contains 15 residues. With V trimmed by 7 bases and J by 0 bases, 4 bases remained unmatched. The germline V gene has CDR1 MNHNS and CDR2 SASEGT. The CDR3 sequence: CASNRGGPNTGELFF. CDR3 nucleotides: TGTGCCAGCAACCGGGGGGGACCGAACACCGGGGAGCTGTTTTTT.

The chain employs TRBV3-1 and TRBJ2-3; D call uncertain. V gave up 0 bases and J gave up 6 bases, with 13 bases separating them. Germline V gives CDR1 LGHDT, CDR2 YNNKEL (reference sequence). CDR3 length equals 15 residues. The CDR3 is CASSQEWIRRDTQYF. In nucleotides, the CDR3 is TGTGCCAGCAGCCAAGAGTGGATTAGGCGGGATACGCAGTATTTT.

The chain is built from TRBV3-1 and TRBJ1-2; a possible D gene is TRBD1 (5 bases). This CDR3 region has 15 residues. The ends were cut back, 0 bases at V and 4 bases at J, with 12 bases in the middle. Looked up from germline, CDR1 is LGHDT and CDR2 is YNNKEL (reference sequence). The CDR3 loop is CASSQDTGTVYGYTF. Written as DNA, the CDR3 is TGTGCCAGCAGCCAAGATACCGGGACGGTCTATGGCTACACCTTC.

This clonotype was seen a handful of times. The rearrangement uses TRBV6-2 or TRBV6-3 and TRBJ2-7; no definite D call. The CDR3 is 15 amino acids. V lost 6 bases and J 4 bases, leaving 19 bases between the germline ends. Germline assignment: CDR1 MNHEY and CDR2 SVGEGT. CDR3 DNA: TGTGCCAGCAGACCTATAGCCCTGACTGTTTACGAGCAGTACTTC. Translation: CASRPIALTVYEQYF.

This clonotype turned up a few times. The chain uses TRBV20-1 and TRBJ2-7; tentatively, D is TRBD2 (6 bases). The CDR3 covers 13 residues. Per the germline V gene, CDR1 is DFQATT and CDR2 is SNEGSKA (reference sequence). Deletions cut 6 bases from V and 2 bases from J, with 14 bases between. Here the CDR3 DNA reads TGCAGTGCCCTAGGGACTTCTACCTACGAGCAGTACTTC. Translated: CSALGTSTYEQYF.

This sequence joins TRBV15 and TRBJ1-6; the D gene is possibly TRBD1 (5 bases). The CDR3 is made up of 14 amino acids. Germline CDR1 is LNHNV and CDR2 is YYDKDF (reference sequence). The germline V and J ends were trimmed by 3 bases and 6 bases, with 9 bases remaining between them. CDR3 coding DNA: TGTGCCACCAGCAGGGACAAGGGTAATTCACCCCTCCACTTT. Translation: CATSRDKGNSPLHF.